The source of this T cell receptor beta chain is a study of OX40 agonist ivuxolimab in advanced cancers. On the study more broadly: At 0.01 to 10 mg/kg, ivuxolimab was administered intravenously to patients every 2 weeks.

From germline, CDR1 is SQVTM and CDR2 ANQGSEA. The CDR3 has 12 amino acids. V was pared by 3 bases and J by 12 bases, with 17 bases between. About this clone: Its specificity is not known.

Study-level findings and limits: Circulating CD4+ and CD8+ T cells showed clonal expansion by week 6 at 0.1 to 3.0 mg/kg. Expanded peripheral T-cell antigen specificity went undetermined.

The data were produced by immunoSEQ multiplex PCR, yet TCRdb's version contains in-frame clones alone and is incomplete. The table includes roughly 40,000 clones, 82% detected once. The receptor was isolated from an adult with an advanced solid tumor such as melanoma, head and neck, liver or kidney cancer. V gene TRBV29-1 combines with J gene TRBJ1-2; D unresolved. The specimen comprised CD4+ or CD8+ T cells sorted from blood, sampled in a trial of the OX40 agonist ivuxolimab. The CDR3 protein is CSVDDGRLRDTF. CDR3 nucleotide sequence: TGCAGCGTTGACGACGGCCGGTTGCGTGACACCTTC.